Listed below are T cell receptor beta chains from one sample, sequenced in a study of cytomegalovirus exposure and HLA in healthy donors. Some clones are missing from TCRdb's copy, which holds only in-frame ones; the method was immunoSEQ multiplex PCR. The data contain about 120,000 clones, approximately 94% of them singletons. Sample: PBMCs. These receptors were collected from a man younger than 35 in good health and CMV-seronegative. Each CDR3 is given with its conserved first and last residue. The D gene is left open where the match is weak. Where a row states a size, it is once, few, many or the class of an expanded clone; other rows omit it.

clone size	J gene	CDR3 length	V gene	D gene	CDR3 DNA	CDR3 protein
-	TRBJ1-3	13	TRBV7-9	-	TGTGCCAGCAGCTCGGGGGGGGACCCCACCATATATTTT	CASSSGGDPTIYF
once	TRBJ1-2	16	TRBV11-2	TRBD1	TGTGCCAGCAGTTCCGTCCAGAGCCCGGGACAGGGTGGCTACACCTTC	CASSSVQSPGQGGYTF
-	TRBJ2-2	16	TRBV7-9	TRBD1	TGTGCCAGCAGCCCGTCCGGGACAGGGACCACCGGGGAGCTGTTTTTT	CASSPSGTGTTGELFF
-	TRBJ1-4	15	TRBV5-1	-	TGCGCCAGCAGCTTGGACGACAGTTTGAATGAAAAACTGTTTTTT	CASSLDDSLNEKLFF
-	TRBJ1-1	15	TRBV6-5	-	TGTGCCAGCAGTTACTCGTACCGAGTGAACACTGAAGCTTTCTTT	CASSYSYRVNTEAFF
-	TRBJ2-5	16	TRBV4-3	-	TGCGCCAGCAGCCAAGATTCCCCAGGGACTGGGGAGACCCAGTACTTC	CASSQDSPGTGETQYF
once	TRBJ2-7	12	TRBV29-1	TRBD1	TGCAGCGTCACCAACAGGGGACCGGAGCAGTACTTC	CSVTNRGPEQYF
-	TRBJ2-5	14	TRBV27	-	TGTGCCAGCAGCTCCGGACTGCCGGGGGAGACCCAGTACTTC	CASSSGLPGETQYF
-	TRBJ2-3	15	TRBV7-9	TRBD2	TGTGCCAGCTCCTCTCCAGCGGGAGTTGCAGATACGCAGTATTTT	CASSSPAGVADTQYF
-	TRBJ2-2	16	TRBV5-4	TRBD2	TGTGCCAGCAGCTTGGGCGGAGCGGGATTGGCCGGGGAGCTGTTTTTT	CASSLGGAGLAGELFF
once	TRBJ2-3	18	TRBV29-1	TRBD2	TGCAGCGTCTCCCCCGGGTTTCTGGGGGAGGGCCTTGCAGATACGCAGTATTTT	CSVSPGFLGEGLADTQYF
-	TRBJ2-1	16	TRBV27	TRBD2	TGTGCCAGCAGCGAGACCCTAGCGGGAGCGTACAATGAGCAGTTCTTC	CASSETLAGAYNEQFF
-	TRBJ2-2	16	TRBV5-4	TRBD2	TGTGCCAGCAGCCTCGGGACTAGCGGGTGGAGCGGGGAGCTGTTTTTT	CASSLGTSGWSGELFF
-	TRBJ2-2	15	TRBV5-1	-	TGCGCCAGCAGCTTGGTTTGGGGGCACACCGGGGAGCTGTTTTTT	CASSLVWGHTGELFF
-	TRBJ2-2	17	TRBV5-1	TRBD2	TGCGCCAGCAGCTTGGTTGTAGCGGGAGGCTACACCGGGGAGCTGTTTTTT	CASSLVVAGGYTGELFF
-	TRBJ2-2	15	TRBV30	TRBD2	TGTGCCTGGAGGGTAGCGGGAGGCCGGACCGGGGAGCTGTTTTTT	CAWRVAGGRTGELFF
-	TRBJ1-4	16	TRBV5-6	TRBD1	TGTGCCAGCAGCTTAATACAGGGGGCTAGGAGTGAAAAACTGTTTTTT	CASSLIQGARSEKLFF
-	TRBJ1-2	13	TRBV14	-	TGTGCCAGCAGCCAAGATGCTCAGAATGGCTACACCTTC	CASSQDAQNGYTF
once	TRBJ1-1	15	TRBV28	TRBD1	TGTGCCAGCAGTGAGACAGGGAAGGGGAACACTGAAGCTTTCTTT	CASSETGKGNTEAFF
-	TRBJ2-7	14	TRBV9	-	TGTGCCAGCAGCGAAACGGGGTCCTCCTACGAGCAGTACTTC	CASSETGSSYEQYF
-	TRBJ2-7	13	TRBV2	TRBD2	TGTGCCACGGGAGGGACTACACTCTACGAGCAGTACTTC	CATGGTTLYEQYF
-	TRBJ2-7	13	TRBV19	-	TGTGCCAGTAGTGCCACAGGGAACGGCGAGCAGTACTTC	CASSATGNGEQYF
-	TRBJ2-3	14	TRBV4-2	TRBD1	TGTGCCAGCAGACGGACAGGGGGCGAAGATACGCAGTATTTT	CASRRTGGEDTQYF
-	TRBJ2-4	13	TRBV19	-	TGTGCCAGTACCCAGGGAACCAAAAACATTCAGTACTTC	CASTQGTKNIQYF
-	TRBJ2-7	15	TRBV4-2	-	TGTGCCAGCAGCCAAGAGAGTAGCGGATACTACGAGCAGTACTTC	CASSQESSGYYEQYF
-	TRBJ2-2	11	TRBV29-1	TRBD1	TGCAGCGGACAGGGGGCCGGGGAGCTGTTTTTT	CSGQGAGELFF
once	TRBJ2-1	16	TRBV11-2	-	TGTGCCAGCAGCTCAACAGGGATCCTCGCCTACAATGAGCAGTTCTTC	CASSSTGILAYNEQFF
-	TRBJ2-7	13	TRBV2	-	TGTGCCAGCAGTCCCGGACAGTTCTACGAGCAGTACTTC	CASSPGQFYEQYF
-	TRBJ2-7	14	TRBV19	TRBD1	TGTGCCAGTAGTACCGGGACAGGGGGCTCCGAGCAGTACTTC	CASSTGTGGSEQYF
-	TRBJ1-1	14	TRBV5-4	TRBD1	TGTGCCAGCAGCTGGACAGGCTTGAACACTGAAGCTTTCTTT	CASSWTGLNTEAFF
-	TRBJ2-7	14	TRBV30	TRBD2	TGTGCCTGGAGTGTACTAGCGGGCCCCTACGAGCAGTACTTC	CAWSVLAGPYEQYF
-	TRBJ1-1	15	TRBV5-6	-	TGTGCCAGCAGCTTGGCTCTGGGGCTAGGCACTGAAGCTTTCTTT	CASSLALGLGTEAFF
once	TRBJ2-7	17	TRBV7-9	TRBD1	TGTGCCAGCAGCTCCGGACAGAGACAGGGCATTCCCTGGGAGCAGTACTTC	CASSSGQRQGIPWEQYF
-	TRBJ2-1	17	TRBV6-1	TRBD2	TGTGCCAGCAGTGAACAGCCCACTAGCGCCAGCTACAATGAGCAGTTCTTC	CASSEQPTSASYNEQFF
-	TRBJ2-1	15	TRBV5-6	-	TGTGCCAGCAGCTTGAAAAGCGGCTCAAACAATGAGCAGTTCTTC	CASSLKSGSNNEQFF
-	TRBJ2-7	14	TRBV7-8	-	TGTGCCAGCACCGAGTACCAGCGGGCCTACGAGCAGTACTTC	CASTEYQRAYEQYF
once	TRBJ2-1	16	TRBV11-3	TRBD2	TGTGCCAGCAGCTTAGGTCCCCACGGGAGGGTAGATGAGCAGTTCTTC	CASSLGPHGRVDEQFF
-	TRBJ2-3	15	TRBV18	TRBD1	TGTGCCAGCTCAAGGGACAGGCGGAACACAGATACGCAGTATTTT	CASSRDRRNTDTQYF
-	TRBJ2-3	13	TRBV5-4	-	TGTGCCAGCAGCTGGAAGGGGGCAGATACGCAGTATTTT	CASSWKGADTQYF
-	TRBJ2-1	12	TRBV29-1	-	TGCAGCGGGAGAAGTTCCTACAATGAGCAGTTCTTC	CSGRSSYNEQFF
once	TRBJ2-3	16	TRBV9	TRBD1	TGTGCCAGCAGCGCCCTTGGACAGGGAGAGACAGATACGCAGTATTTT	CASSALGQGETDTQYF
-	TRBJ2-1	11	TRBV29-1	-	TGCAGCGGAGGACACCACAATGAGCAGTTCTTC	CSGGHHNEQFF